The present entry profiles one T cell receptor (beta chain) with its context. Antigen specificity is unknown. The sample belongs to a study of T cell repertoires in cytomegalovirus infection. Germline lookup yields CDR1 DFQATT and CDR2 SNEGSKA (reference sequence). Between the trimmed V and J ends, which lost 6 bases and 1 base, there was a span of 13 bases. This CDR3 comprises 14 residues. TCRdb re-called the reads with MiXCR, one entry per CDR3 protein. This table has about 830,000 distinct CDR3 sequences, approximately 32% appearing once. The V call is TRBV20-1, the J call TRBJ2-1; a possible D gene is TRBD1 (7 bases). The source is a human donor in good health (CMV status not recorded). Some clones in this sample may be carry-over from other donors' samples. Specimen: cultured CD8+ T cells from PBMCs, collected from culture after CMV antigen stimulation. As DNA, the CDR3 is TGCAGTGCCCCAGGGGGAGGTTCCTACAATGAGCAGTTCTTC. Protein: CSAPGGGSYNEQFF.